This T cell receptor (beta chain) is drawn from a study of blood T cell repertoires in COVID-19. Whole-study context: T cells, B-cell-depleted T cells, or PBMCs provided the cDNA or gDNA that served as material.

CDR3 length equals 17 residues. Germline V gene sequence: CDR1 SGHTA, CDR2 FQGNSA. The V and J ends lost 5 bases and 4 bases, in that order; junction bases with no gene match: 9. Data came from immunoSEQ multiplex PCR; TCRdb stores just in-frame clones and leaves some out. The sample includes some 150,000 clones, more than 70% of them seen just once. The V call is TRBV7-2, the J call TRBJ1-3; TRBD1 matches 12 bases. The source material was peripheral blood. The clonotype comes from a man between 60 and 75 years old with active or convalescent COVID-19. The CDR3 protein is CASSTPGQGASGNTIYF. For the CDR3, the DNA is TGTGCCAGCAGCACCCCGGGACAGGGGGCGTCGGGAAACACCATATATTTT.